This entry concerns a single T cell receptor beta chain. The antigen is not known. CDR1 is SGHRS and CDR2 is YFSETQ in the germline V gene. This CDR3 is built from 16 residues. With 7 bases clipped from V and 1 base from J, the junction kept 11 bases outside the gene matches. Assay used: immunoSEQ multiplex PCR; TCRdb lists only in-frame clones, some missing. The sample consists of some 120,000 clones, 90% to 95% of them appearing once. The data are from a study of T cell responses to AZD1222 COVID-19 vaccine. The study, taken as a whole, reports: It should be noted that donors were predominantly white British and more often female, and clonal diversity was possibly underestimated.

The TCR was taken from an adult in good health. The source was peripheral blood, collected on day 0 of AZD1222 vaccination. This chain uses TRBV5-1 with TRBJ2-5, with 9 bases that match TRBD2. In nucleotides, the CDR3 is TGCGCCAGCGCCCGGGGGCTAGCGGGAACCCAAGAGACCCAGTACTTC. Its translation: CASARGLAGTQETQYF.